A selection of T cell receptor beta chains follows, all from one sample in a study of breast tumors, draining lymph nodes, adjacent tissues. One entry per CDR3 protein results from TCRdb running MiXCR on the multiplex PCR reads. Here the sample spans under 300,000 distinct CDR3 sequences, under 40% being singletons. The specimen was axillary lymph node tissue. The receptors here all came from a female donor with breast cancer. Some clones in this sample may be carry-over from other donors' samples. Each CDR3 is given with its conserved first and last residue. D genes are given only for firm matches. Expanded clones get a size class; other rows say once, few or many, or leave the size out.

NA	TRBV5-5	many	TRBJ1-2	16	TGTGCCAGCAGCCTCCCGGACGGAGCAGCTAACTATGGCTACACCTTC	CASSLPDGAANYGYTF
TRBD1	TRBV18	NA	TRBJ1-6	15	TGTGCCAGCTCACCACCGGGACAGGATAGCTCACCCCTCCACTTT	CASSPPGQDSSPLHF
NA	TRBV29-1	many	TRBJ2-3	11	TGCAGCGTTGGGAGAGGAGATACGCAGTATTTT	CSVGRGDTQYF
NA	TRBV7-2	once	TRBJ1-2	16	TGTGCCAGCAGCCCGTCTCCGACACTTAAGGGTAATGGCTACACCTTC	CASSPSPTLKGNGYTF
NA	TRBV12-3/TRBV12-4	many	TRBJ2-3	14	TGTGCCAGCAGTTCCCCCCCCGTCACAGATACGCAGTATTTT	CASSSPPVTDTQYF
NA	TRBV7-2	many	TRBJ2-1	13	TGTGCCAGCCGGCGTAGTGGAATCAATGAGCAGTTCTTC	CASRRSGINEQFF
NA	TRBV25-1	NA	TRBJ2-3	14	TGTGCCAGCAGTGACTTAAAAAGCACAGATACGCAGTATTTT	CASSDLKSTDTQYF
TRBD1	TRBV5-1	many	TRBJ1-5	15	TGCGCCAGCAGCTTGGAGGGACAGAGCAATCAGCCCCAGCATTTT	CASSLEGQSNQPQHF
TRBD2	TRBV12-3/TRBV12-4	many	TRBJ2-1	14	TGTGCCAGCAGCAGGCCCGGGACTAGCAATGAGCAGTTCTTC	CASSRPGTSNEQFF
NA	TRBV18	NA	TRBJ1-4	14	TGTGCCAGCTCACCCCGACTAGCGGGGGAAAAACTGTTTTTT	CASSPRLAGEKLFF
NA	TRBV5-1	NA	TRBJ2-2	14	TGCGCCAGCAGCTTCCGAGAGGCCCCCGGGGAGCTGTTTTTT	CASSFREAPGELFF
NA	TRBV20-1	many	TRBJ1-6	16	TGCAGTGCTAGAGATCGGGCAGCTTTCTATAATTCACCCCTCCACTTT	CSARDRAAFYNSPLHF
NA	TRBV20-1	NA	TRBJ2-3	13	TGCAGTGCTAGCCTGGGGGCGACAGATACGCAGTATTTT	CSASLGATDTQYF
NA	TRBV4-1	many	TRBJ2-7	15	TGCGCCAGCAGCCAAGGCTACACATCTAGCTACGAGCAGTACTTC	CASSQGYTSSYEQYF
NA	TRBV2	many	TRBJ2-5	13	TGTGCCAGCAGTGAACAGCCACAAGAGACCCAGTACTTC	CASSEQPQETQYF
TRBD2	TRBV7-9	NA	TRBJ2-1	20	TGTGCCAGCAGCTTAGTAGCTGATACTAGCGGGAAAAGATTGGGGAATGAGCAGTTCTTC	CASSLVADTSGKRLGNEQFF
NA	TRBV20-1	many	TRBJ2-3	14	TGCAGTGCTAAACTAGCCCCCTCCACAGATACGCAGTATTTT	CSAKLAPSTDTQYF
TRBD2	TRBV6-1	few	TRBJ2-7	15	TGTGCCAGCAGTGAAGATGGGACTAGTACCCACGAGCAGTACTTC	CASSEDGTSTHEQYF
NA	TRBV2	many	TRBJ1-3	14	TGTGCCAGCCGTGTCAGGGGCTCTGGAAACACCATATATTTT	CASRVRGSGNTIYF
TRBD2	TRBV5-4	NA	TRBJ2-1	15	TGTGCCAGCAGCTTGAAAGCGGGGGATTACAATGAGCAGTTCTTC	CASSLKAGDYNEQFF
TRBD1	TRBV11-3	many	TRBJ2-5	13	TGTGCCAGCAGCTGGGGACAGCAAGAGACCCAGTACTTC	CASSWGQQETQYF
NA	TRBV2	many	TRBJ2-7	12	TGTGCCAGCAGTGTCGGAGCCCACGAGCAGTACTTC	CASSVGAHEQYF
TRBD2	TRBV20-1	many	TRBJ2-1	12	TGCAGTGTGGGCGGGGGGGCTGTTGAGCAGTTCTTC	CSVGGGAVEQFF
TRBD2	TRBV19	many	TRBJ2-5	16	TGTGCCAGTAGTACTCGACTAGCGGGGTCCCAAGAGACCCAGTACTTC	CASSTRLAGSQETQYF
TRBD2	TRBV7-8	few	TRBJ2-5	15	TGTGCCAGCAGGGCCACGGGGGGTCCGGGAGAGACCCAGTACTTC	CASRATGGPGETQYF
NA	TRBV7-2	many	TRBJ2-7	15	TGTGCCAGCAGCCCCGAGGTACAGGGATGGATCGAGCAGTACTTC	CASSPEVQGWIEQYF
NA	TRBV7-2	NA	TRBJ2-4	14	TGTGCCAGCAGCTTAGGACAGTCAAGGGCTATTCAGTACTTC	CASSLGQSRAIQYF
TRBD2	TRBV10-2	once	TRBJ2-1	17	TGCGCCAGCAGTGAGAATCCTTTACTAGCGGGAGGGGATGAGCAGTTCTTC	CASSENPLLAGGDEQFF
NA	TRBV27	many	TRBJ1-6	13	TGTGCCAGCAAACAGGGAACTAATTCACCCCTCCACTTT	CASKQGTNSPLHF
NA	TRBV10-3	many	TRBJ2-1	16	TGTGCCATCAGTGAGTCGAAATCGGCAGGCTCCAATGAGCAGTTCTTC	CAISESKSAGSNEQFF
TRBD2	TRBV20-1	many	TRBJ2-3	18	TGCAGTGCTAGAGATCCCCAGACTAGCGGGACCAGCACAGATACGCAGTATTTT	CSARDPQTSGTSTDTQYF
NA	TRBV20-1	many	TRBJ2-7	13	TGCAGTGCAATGGACGGAAGCTCCTACGAGCAGTACTTC	CSAMDGSSYEQYF
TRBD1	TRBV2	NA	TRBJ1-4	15	TGTGCCAGGTCTGTGGGGACAGGGGGCGATGAAAAACTGTTTTTT	CARSVGTGGDEKLFF
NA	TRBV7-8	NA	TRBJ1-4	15	TGTGCCAGCAGTTCCGCGGGAGGGCAGAATGAAAAACTGTTTTTT	CASSSAGGQNEKLFF
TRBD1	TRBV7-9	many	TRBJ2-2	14	TGTGCCAGCAGCTTCGACAGGGGGACCGGGGAGCTGTTTTTT	CASSFDRGTGELFF
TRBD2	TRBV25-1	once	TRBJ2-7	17	TGTGCCAGGGGGGGTATGGGACTAGCGGGAGTCCAGGCCGAGCAGTACTTC	CARGGMGLAGVQAEQYF
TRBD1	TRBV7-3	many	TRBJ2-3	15	TGTGCCAGCAGCTCCGGGACAGGGGGCACAGATACGCAGTATTTT	CASSSGTGGTDTQYF
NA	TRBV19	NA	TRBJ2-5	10	TGTGCCAGTAGACAGGGGACCCAGTACTTC	CASRQGTQYF
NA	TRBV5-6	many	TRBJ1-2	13	TGTGCCAGCACCGCTGACAGGTACTATGGCTACACCTTC	CASTADRYYGYTF
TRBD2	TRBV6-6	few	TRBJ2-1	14	TGTGCCAGCAGTTACGAGGTAGCGGGAGACGAGCAGTTCTTC	CASSYEVAGDEQFF
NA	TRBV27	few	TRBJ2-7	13	TGTGCCAGCAGTTTAAGAATCGGGAGTGAGCAGTACTTC	CASSLRIGSEQYF
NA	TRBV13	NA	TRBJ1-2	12	TGTGCCAGCAGCTCAGGGGCGGGGGGCTACACCTTC	CASSSGAGGYTF
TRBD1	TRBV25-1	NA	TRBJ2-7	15	TGTGCTAGGGTCCGGGACAGGGGATACTCCTACGAGCAGTACTTC	CARVRDRGYSYEQYF
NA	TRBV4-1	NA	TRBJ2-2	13	TGCGCAACAGGGGCGGGGCTCGCCGGGGAGCTGTTTTTT	CATGAGLAGELFF
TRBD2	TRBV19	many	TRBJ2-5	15	TGTGCCAGTAGTACCCTGGGACTAGCGGGGGAGACCCAGTACTTC	CASSTLGLAGETQYF
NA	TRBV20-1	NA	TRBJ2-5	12	TGCAGTGCTAGACCGAGACCAGCGACCCCGTACTTC	CSARPRPATPYF
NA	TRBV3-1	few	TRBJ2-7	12	TGTGCCAGCGGGGGAACATCCTACGAGCAGTACTTC	CASGGTSYEQYF
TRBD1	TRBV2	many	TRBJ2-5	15	TGTGCCAGCAGCGCGGGACAGGGGGCAGGGGAGACCCAGTACTTC	CASSAGQGAGETQYF
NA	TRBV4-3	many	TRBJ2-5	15	TGCGCCAGCAGCCAAGAATCGGGCCCGGGCGAGACCCAGTGCTTC	CASSQESGPGETQCF
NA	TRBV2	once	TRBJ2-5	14	TGTGCCAGCACGTGGGTGCAGGGGACCGAGACCCAGTACTTC	CASTWVQGTETQYF
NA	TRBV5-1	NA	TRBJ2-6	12	TGCGCCAGCAGCTTGGCCGGGGGTACTGACGCTTTC	CASSLAGGTDAF
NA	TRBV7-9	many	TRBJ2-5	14	TGTGCCAGCAGCTTAGCCGGGGGAGTAGAGACCCAGTACTTC	CASSLAGGVETQYF